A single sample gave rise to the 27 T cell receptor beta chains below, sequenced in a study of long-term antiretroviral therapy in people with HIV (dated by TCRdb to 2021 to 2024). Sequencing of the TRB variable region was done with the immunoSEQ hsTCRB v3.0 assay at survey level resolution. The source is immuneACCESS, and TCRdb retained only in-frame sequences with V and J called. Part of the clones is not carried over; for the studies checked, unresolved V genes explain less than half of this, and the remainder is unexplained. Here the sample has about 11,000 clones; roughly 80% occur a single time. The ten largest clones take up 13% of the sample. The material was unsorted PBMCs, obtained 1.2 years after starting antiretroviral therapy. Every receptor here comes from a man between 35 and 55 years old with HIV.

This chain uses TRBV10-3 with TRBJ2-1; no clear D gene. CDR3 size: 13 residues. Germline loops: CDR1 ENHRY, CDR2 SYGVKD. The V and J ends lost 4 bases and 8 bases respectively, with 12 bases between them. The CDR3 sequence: CAISGTPEDEQFF. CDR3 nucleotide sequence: TGTGCCATCAGTGGGACCCCTGAGGATGAGCAGTTCTTC.

CDR3 sequence: CASSTDGALREKLFF. The CDR3 DNA is TGTGCCAGTAGTACAGACGGGGCGTTGAGGGAAAAACTGTTTTTT. The chain has TRBV19 and TRBJ1-4; TRBD1 is a possible D gene (5 bases). Germline CDR1 is LNHDA and CDR2 is SQIVND (reference sequence). There are 15 residues in the CDR3. V shed 4 bases and J shed 8 bases, with 17 bases lying between them.

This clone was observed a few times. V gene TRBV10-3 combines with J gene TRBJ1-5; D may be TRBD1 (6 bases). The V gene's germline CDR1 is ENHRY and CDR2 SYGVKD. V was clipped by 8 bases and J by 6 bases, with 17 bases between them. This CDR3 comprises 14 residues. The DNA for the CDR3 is TGTGCCATCGGAGCTGGGGGGGCCGGTCAGCCCCAGCATTTT. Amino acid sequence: CAIGAGGAGQPQHF.

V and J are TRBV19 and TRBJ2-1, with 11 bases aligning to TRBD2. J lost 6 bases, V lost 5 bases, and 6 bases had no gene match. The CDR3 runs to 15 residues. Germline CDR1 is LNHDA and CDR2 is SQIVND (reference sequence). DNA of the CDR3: TGTGCCAGTAGTCCTAGCGGGGGGCCTCTCAATGAGCAGTTCTTC. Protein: CASSPSGGPLNEQFF. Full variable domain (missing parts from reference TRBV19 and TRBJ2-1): DGGITQSPKYLFRKEGQNVTLSCEQNLNHDAMYWYRQDPGQGLRLIYYSQIVNDFQKGDIAEGYSVSREKKESFPLTVTSAQKNPTAFYLCASSPSGGPLNEQFFGPGTRLTVL.

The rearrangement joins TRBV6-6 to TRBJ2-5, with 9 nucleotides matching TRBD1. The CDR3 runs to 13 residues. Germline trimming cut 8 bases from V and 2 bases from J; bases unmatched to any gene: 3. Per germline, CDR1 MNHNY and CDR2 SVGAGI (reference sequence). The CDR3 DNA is TGTGCCAGCTACGACAGGGGGCAAGAGACCCAGTACTTC. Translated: CASYDRGQETQYF.

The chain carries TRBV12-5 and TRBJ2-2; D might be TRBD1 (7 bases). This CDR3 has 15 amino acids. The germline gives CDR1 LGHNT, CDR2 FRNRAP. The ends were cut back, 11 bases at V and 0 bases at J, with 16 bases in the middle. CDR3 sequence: CASSRGAANTGELFF. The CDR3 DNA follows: TGTGCTTCCTCCAGGGGGGCCGCGAACACCGGGGAGCTGTTTTTT.

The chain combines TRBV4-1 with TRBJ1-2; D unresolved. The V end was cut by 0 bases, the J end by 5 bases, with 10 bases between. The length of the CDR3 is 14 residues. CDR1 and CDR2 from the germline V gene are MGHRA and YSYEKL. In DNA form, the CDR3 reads TGCGCCAGCAGCCAAGAGGGTCGCGCGTATGGCTACACCTTC. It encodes CASSQEGRAYGYTF.

The CDR3 loop is CASSLKGQGVPLHF. CDR3 coding DNA: TGTGCCAGCAGCTTAAAAGGACAGGGGGTACCCCTCCACTTT. The genes are TRBV7-2 and TRBJ1-6, with 10 bases matching TRBD1. Germline CDR1 reads SGHTA; CDR2 reads FQGNSA. V was clipped by 2 bases and J by 12 bases; unmatched bases: 4. This CDR3 spans 14 amino acids.

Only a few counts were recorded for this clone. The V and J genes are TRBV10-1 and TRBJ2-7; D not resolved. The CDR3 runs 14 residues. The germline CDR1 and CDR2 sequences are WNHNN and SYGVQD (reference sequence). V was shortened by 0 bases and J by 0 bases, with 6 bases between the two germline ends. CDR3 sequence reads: CASSESRTSYEQYF. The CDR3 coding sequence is TGCGCCAGCAGTGAGTCTCGGACCTCCTACGAGCAGTACTTC.

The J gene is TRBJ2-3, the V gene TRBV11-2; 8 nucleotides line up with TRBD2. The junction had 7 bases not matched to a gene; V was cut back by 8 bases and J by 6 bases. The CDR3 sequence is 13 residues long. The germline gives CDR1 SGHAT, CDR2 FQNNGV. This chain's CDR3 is CASRGGGADTQYF. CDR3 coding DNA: TGTGCCAGCCGGGGGGGAGGGGCCGATACGCAGTATTTT.

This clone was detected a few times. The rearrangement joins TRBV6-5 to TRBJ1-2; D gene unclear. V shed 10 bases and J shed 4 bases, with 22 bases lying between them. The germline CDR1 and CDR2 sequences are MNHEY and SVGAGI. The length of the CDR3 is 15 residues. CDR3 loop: CATNGQHENSYGYTF. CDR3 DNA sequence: TGTGCCACCAACGGTCAGCATGAAAACTCCTATGGCTACACCTTC.

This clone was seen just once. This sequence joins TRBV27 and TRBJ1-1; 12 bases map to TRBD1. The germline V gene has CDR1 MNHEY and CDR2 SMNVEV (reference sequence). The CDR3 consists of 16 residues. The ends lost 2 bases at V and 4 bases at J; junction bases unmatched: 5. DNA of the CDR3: TGTGCCAGCAGTTTAGGGACAGGGGGCGCGGGCACTGAAGCTTTCTTT. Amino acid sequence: CASSLGTGGAGTEAFF.

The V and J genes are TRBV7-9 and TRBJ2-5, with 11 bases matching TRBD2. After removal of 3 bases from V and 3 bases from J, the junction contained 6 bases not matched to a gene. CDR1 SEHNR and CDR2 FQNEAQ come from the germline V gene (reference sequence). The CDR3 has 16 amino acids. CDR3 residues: CASSLASGGFEETQYF. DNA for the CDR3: TGTGCCAGCAGCTTGGCTAGCGGGGGGTTTGAAGAGACCCAGTACTTC.

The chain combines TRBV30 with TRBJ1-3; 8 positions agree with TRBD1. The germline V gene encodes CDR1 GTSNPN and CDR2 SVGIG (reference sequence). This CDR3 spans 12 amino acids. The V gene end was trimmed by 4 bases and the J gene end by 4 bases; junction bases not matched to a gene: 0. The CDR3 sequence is CAWTGGGNTIYF. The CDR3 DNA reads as TGTGCCTGGACAGGGGGCGGAAACACCATATATTTT.

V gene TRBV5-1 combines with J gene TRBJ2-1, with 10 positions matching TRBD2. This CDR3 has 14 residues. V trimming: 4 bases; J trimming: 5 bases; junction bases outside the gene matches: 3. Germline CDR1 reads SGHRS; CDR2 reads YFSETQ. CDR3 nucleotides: TGCGCCAGCAGCGAGCGGGGGGGCCACAATGAGCAGTTCTTC. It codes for CASSERGGHNEQFF.

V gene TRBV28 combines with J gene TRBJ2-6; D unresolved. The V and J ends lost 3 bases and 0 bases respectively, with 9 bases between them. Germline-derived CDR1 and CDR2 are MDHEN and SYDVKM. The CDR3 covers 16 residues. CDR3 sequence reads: CASSFDPGSGANVLTF. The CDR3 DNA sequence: TGTGCCAGCAGTTTCGACCCAGGCTCTGGGGCCAACGTCCTGACTTTC.

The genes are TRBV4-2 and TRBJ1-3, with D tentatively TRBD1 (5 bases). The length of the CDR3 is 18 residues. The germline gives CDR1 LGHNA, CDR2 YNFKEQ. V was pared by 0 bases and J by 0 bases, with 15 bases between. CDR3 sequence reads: CASSQDPMGGVSGNTIYF. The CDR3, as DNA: TGTGCCAGCAGCCAAGACCCAATGGGGGGGGTCTCTGGAAACACCATATATTTT.

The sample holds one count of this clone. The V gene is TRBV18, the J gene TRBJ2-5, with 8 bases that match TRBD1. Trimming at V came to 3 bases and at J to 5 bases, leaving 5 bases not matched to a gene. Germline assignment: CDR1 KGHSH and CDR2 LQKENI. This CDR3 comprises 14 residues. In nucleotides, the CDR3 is TGTGCCAGCTCACCCCTGGACAGGGTGGAGACCCAGTACTTC. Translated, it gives CASSPLDRVETQYF.

The CDR3 DNA reads as TGTGCTAGTGGTTTGGGATCCCCCGGGACAGGGAATCCTCATAGCAATCAGCCCCAGCATTTT. Encoded protein: CASGLGSPGTGNPHSNQPQHF. V gene TRBV12-5 combines with J gene TRBJ1-5; 9 nucleotides agree with TRBD1. Germline V lookup: CDR1 LGHNT, CDR2 FRNRAP. The V gene end was trimmed by 1 base and the J gene end by 0 bases; junction bases not matched to a gene: 16. The CDR3 has 21 amino acids.

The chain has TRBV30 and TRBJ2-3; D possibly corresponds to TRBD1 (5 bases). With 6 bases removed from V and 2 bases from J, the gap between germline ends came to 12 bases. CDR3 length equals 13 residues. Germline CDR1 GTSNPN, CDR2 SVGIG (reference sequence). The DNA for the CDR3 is TGTGCCTGTTCAGGGTTTAACACAGATACGCAGTATTTT. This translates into CACSGFNTDTQYF.

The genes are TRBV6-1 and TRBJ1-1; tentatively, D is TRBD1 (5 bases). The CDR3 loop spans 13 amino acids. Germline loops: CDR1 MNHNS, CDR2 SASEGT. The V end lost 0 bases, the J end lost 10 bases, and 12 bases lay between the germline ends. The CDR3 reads CASSEAGTRAAFF. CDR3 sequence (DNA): TGTGCCAGCAGTGAAGCGGGGACGAGGGCAGCTTTCTTT.

This CDR3 reads CASSLAGVTYNEQFF. DNA of the CDR3: TGTGCCAGCAGCCTAGCGGGGGTTACCTACAATGAGCAGTTCTTC. The chain couples TRBV5-8 to TRBJ2-1; 10 bases fit TRBD2. Trimming at V came to 4 bases and at J to 2 bases, leaving 3 bases not matched to a gene. The CDR3 is 15 residues long. Germline loops: CDR1 SGHTS, CDR2 YDEGEE.

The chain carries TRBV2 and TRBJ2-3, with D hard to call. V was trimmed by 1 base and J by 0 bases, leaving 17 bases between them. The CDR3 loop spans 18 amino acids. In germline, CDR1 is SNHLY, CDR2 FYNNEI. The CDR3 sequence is CASSEVIGRDSSTDTQYF. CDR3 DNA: TGTGCCAGCAGTGAAGTGATCGGGCGCGATTCTAGCACAGATACGCAGTATTTT.

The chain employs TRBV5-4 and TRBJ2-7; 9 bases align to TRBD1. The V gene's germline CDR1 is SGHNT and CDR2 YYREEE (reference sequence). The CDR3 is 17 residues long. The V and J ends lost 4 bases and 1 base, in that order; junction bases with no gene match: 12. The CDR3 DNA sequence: TGTGCCAGCAGCCTAGGGGGGGGACAGGGATCGTCCTACGAGCAGTACTTC. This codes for CASSLGGGQGSSYEQYF.

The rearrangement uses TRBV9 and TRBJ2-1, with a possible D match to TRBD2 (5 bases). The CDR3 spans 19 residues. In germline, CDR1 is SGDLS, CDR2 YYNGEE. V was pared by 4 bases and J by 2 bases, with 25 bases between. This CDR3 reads CASSPRPWVASVTYNEQFF. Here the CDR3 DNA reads TGTGCCAGCAGCCCACGCCCCTGGGTAGCGTCTGTTACCTACAATGAGCAGTTCTTC.

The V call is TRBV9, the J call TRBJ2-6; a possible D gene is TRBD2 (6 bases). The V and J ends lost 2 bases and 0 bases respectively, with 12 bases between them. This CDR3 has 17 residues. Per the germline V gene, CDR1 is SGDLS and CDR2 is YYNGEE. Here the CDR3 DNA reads TGTGCCAGCAGCGTTGATTCGGACTACTCTGGGGCCAACGTCCTGACTTTC. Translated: CASSVDSDYSGANVLTF.

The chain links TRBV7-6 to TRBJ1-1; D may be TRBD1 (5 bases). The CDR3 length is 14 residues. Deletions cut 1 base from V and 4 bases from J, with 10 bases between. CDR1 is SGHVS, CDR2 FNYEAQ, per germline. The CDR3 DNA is TGTGCCAGCAGCTTAGTGGGCAGGGCCACTGAAGCTTTCTTT. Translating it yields CASSLVGRATEAFF. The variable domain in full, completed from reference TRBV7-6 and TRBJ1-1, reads GAGVSQSPRYKVTKRGQDVALRCDPISGHVSLYWYRQALGQGPEFLTYFNYEAQQDKSGLPNDRFSAERPEGSISTLTIQRTEQRDSAMYRCASSLVGRATEAFFGQGTRLTVV.